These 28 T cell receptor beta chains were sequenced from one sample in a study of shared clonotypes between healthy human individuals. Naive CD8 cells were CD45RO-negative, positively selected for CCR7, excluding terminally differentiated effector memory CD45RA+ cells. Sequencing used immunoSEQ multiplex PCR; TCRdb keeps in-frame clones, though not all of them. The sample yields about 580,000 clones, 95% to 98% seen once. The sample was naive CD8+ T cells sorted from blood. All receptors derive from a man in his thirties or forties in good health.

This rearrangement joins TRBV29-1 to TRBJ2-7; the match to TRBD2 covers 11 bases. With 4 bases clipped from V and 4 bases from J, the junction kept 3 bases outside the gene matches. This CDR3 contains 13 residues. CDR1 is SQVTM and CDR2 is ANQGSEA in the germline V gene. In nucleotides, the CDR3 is TGCAGCGTTGCGGTAGCGGGAGGGTACGAGCAGTACTTC. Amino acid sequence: CSVAVAGGYEQYF.

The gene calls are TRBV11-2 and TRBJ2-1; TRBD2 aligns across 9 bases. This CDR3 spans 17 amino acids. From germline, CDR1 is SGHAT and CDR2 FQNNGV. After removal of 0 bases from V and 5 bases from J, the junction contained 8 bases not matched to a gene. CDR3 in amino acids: CASSLDLAGGQNNEQFF. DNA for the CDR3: TGTGCCAGCAGCTTAGATTTGGCGGGAGGGCAAAACAATGAGCAGTTCTTC.

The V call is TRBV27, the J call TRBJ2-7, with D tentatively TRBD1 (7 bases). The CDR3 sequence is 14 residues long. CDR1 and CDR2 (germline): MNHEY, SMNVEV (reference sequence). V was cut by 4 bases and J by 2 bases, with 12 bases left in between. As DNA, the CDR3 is TGTGCCAGCAGTTCCAGGGGGGCCCCCTACGAGCAGTACTTC. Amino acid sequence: CASSSRGAPYEQYF.

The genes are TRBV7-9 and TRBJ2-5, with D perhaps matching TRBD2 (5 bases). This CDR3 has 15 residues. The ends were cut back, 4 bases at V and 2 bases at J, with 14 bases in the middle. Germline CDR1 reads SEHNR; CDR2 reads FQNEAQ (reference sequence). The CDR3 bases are TGTGCCAGCAGCTCCCAAATGAGGGTACAAGAGACCCAGTACTTC. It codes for CASSSQMRVQETQYF. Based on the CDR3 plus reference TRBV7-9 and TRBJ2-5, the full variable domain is DTGVSQNPRHKITKRGQNVTFRCDPISEHNRLYWYRQTLGQGPEFLTYFQNEAQLEKSRLLSDRFSAERPKGSFSTLEIQRTEQGDSAMYLCASSSQMRVQETQYFGPGTRLLVL.

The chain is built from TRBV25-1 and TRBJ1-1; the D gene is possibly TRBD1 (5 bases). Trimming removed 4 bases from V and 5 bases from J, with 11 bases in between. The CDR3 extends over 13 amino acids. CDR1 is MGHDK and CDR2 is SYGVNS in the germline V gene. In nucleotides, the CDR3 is TGTGCCAGCAGTGCTCAGGGTATAACTGAAGCTTTCTTT. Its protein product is CASSAQGITEAFF.

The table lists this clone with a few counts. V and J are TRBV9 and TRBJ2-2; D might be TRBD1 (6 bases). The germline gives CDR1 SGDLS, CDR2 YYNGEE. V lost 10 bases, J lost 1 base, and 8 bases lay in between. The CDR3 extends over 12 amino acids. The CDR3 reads CAVGQNTGELFF. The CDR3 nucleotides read TGTGCCGTGGGACAGAACACCGGGGAGCTGTTTTTT.

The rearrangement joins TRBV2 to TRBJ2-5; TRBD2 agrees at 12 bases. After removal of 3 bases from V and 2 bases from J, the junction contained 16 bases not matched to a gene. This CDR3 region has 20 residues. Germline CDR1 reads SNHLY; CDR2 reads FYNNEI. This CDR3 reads CASSDAPGTSGSKPQETQYF. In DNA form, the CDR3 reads TGTGCCAGCAGTGATGCGCCCGGGACTAGCGGGTCGAAACCTCAAGAGACCCAGTACTTC.

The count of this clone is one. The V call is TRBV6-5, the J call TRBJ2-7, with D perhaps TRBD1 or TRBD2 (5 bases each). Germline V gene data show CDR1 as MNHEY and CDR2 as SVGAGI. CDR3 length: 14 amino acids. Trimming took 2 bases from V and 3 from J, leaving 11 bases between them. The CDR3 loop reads CASSYRQTNYEQYF. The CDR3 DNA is TGTGCCAGCAGTTACCGACAGACTAACTACGAGCAGTACTTC.

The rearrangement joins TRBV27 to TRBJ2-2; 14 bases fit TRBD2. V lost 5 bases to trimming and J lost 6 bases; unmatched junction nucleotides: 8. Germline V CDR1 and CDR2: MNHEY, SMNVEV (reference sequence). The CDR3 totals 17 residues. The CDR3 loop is CASSPRLAGGPAGELFF. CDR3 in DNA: TGTGCCAGCAGTCCGCGACTAGCGGGAGGGCCGGCCGGGGAGCTGTTTTTT.

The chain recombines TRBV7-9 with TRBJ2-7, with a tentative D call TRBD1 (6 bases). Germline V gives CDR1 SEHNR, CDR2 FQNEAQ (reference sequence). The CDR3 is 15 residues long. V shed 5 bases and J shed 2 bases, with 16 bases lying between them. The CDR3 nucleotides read TGTGCCAGCAGCAACCGACAGGCGAACCCCTACGAGCAGTACTTC. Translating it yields CASSNRQANPYEQYF.

CDR3 in amino acids: CASSLEVAGSQETQYF. As DNA, the CDR3 is TGTGCCAGCAGCTTAGAGGTAGCGGGATCCCAAGAGACCCAGTACTTC. This rearrangement joins TRBV7-8 to TRBJ2-5, with TRBD2 identical over 8 bases. The V and J ends lost 1 base and 1 base, in that order; junction bases with no gene match: 5. Germline V lookup: CDR1 SGHVS, CDR2 FQNEAQ. The CDR3 has 16 residues. Looking up the rest from reference TRBV7-8 and TRBJ2-5 gives the full variable domain: GAGVSQSPRYKVAKRGQDVALRCDPISGHVSLFWYQQALGQGPEFLTYFQNEAQLDKSGLPSDRFFAERPEGSVSTLKIQRTQQEDSAVYLCASSLEVAGSQETQYFGPGTRLLVL.

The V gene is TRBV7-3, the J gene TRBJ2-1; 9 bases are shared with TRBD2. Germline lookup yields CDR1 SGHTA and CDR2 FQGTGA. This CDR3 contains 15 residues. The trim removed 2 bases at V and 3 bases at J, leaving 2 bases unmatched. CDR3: CASSLWREGYNEQFF. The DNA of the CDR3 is TGTGCCAGCAGCTTATGGCGGGAGGGCTACAATGAGCAGTTCTTC.

CDR3 sequence reads: CAITTEENTEAFF. CDR3 sequence (DNA): TGTGCCATCACCACAGAAGAGAACACTGAAGCTTTCTTT. The chain carries TRBV6-1 and TRBJ1-1; D is undetermined. Germline V gene data show CDR1 as MNHNS and CDR2 as SASEGT. The CDR3 loop spans 13 amino acids. Trimming took off 10 bases at V and 1 base at J, with 13 bases between the two ends.

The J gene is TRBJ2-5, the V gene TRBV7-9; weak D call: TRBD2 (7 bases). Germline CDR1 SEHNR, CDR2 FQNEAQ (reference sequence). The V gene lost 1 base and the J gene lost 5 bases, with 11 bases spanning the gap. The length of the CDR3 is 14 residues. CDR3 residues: CASSLDGGQETQYF. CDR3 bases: TGTGCCAGCAGCTTAGACGGGGGGCAGGAGACCCAGTACTTC.

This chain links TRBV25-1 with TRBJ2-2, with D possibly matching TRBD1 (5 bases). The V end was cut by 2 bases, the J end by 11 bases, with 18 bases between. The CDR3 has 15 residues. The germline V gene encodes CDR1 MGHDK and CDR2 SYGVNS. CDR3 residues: CASSERVGVFQELFF. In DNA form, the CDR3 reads TGTGCCAGCAGTGAACGTGTAGGGGTATTCCAAGAGCTGTTTTTT.

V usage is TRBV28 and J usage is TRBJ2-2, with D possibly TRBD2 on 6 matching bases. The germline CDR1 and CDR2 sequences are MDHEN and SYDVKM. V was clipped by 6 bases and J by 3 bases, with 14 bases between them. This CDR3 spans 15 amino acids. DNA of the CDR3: TGTGCCAGCAGCCTACAGGACTATCACACCGGGGAGCTGTTTTTT. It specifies CASSLQDYHTGELFF. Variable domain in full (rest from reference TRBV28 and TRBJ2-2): DVKVTQSSRYLVKRTGEKVFLECVQDMDHENMFWYRQDPGLGLRLIYFSYDVKMKEKGDIPEGYSVSREKKERFSLILESASTNQTSMYLCASSLQDYHTGELFFGEGSRLTVL.

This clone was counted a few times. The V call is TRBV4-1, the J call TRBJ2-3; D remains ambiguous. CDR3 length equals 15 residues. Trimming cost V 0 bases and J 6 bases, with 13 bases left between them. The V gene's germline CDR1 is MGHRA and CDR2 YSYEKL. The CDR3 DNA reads TGCGCCAGCAGCCAAGAGTCGGCCCTTCAGGATACGCAGTATTTT. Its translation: CASSQESALQDTQYF.

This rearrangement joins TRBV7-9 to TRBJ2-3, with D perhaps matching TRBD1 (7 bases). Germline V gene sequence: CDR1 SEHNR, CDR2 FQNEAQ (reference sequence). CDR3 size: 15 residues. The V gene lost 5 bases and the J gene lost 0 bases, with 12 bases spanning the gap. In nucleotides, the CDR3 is TGTGCCAGCAGCAAACAGGGGACTAGCACAGATACGCAGTATTTT. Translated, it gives CASSKQGTSTDTQYF.

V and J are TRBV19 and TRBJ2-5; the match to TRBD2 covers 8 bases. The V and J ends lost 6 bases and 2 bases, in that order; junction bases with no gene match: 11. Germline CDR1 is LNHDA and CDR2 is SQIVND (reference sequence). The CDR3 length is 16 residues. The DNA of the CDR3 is TGTGCCAGTAGGAGCGGGAGATCTAGTGGGCAAGAGACCCAGTACTTC. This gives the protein CASRSGRSSGQETQYF.

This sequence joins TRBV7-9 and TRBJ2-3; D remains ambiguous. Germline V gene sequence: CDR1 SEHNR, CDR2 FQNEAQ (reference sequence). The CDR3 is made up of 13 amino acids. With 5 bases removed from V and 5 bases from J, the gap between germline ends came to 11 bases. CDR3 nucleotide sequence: TGTGCCAGCAGCGATCCACATGTAGATACGCAGTATTTT. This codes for CASSDPHVDTQYF.

CDR3 nucleotide sequence: TGCAGCGGGCGACAGGTCTACAATGAGCAGTTCTTC. It specifies CSGRQVYNEQFF. V and J are TRBV29-1 and TRBJ2-1; possibly TRBD1 for D (6 bases). Per the germline V gene, CDR1 is SQVTM and CDR2 is ANQGSEA. This CDR3 is 12 amino acids long. The V end was cut by 7 bases, the J end by 3 bases, with 10 bases between.

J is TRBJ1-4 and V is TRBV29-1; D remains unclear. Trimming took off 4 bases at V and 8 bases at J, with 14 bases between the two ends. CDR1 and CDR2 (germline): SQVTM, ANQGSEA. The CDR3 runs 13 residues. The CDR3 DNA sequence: TGCAGCGTTGTGGTAACCGCCGAAGAAAAACTGTTTTTT. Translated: CSVVVTAEEKLFF.

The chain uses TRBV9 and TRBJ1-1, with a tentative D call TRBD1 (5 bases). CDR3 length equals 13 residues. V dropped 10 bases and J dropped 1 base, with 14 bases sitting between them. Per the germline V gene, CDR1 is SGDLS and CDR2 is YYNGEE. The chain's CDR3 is CASKRGTNTEAFF. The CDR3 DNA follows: TGTGCCTCAAAACGGGGCACGAACACTGAAGCTTTCTTT.

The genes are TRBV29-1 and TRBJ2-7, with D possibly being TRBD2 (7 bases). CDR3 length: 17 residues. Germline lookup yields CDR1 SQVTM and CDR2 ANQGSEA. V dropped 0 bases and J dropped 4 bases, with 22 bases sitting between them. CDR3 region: CSVEDSEGGSVLYEQYF. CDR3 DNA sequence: TGCAGCGTTGAAGATAGTGAGGGGGGGTCAGTCCTATACGAGCAGTACTTC.

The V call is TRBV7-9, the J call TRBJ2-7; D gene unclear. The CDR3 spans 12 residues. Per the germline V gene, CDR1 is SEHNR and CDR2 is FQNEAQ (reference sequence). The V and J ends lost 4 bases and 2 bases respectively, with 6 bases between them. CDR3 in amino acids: CASSYNTYEQYF. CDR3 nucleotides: TGTGCCAGCAGCTACAACACCTACGAGCAGTACTTC.

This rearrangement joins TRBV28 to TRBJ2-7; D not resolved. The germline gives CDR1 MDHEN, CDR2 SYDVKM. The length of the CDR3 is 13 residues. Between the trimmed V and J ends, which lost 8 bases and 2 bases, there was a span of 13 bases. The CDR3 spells CASRPPSTYEQYF. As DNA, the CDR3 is TGTGCCAGCCGACCCCCGTCAACCTACGAGCAGTACTTC.

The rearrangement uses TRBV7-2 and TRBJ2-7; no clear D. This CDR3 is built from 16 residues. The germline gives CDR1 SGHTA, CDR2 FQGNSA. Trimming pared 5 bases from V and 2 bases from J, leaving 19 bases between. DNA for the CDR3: TGTGCCAGCAGCCTTGTCCCCCTTCAGAGAGCCTACGAGCAGTACTTC. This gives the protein CASSLVPLQRAYEQYF.

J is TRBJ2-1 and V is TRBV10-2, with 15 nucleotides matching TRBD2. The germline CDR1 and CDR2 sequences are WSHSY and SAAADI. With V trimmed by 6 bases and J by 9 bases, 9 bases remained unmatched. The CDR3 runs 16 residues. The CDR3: CASRQTGLAGGGEQFF. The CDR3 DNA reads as TGCGCCAGCAGACAGACGGGACTAGCGGGAGGCGGTGAGCAGTTCTTC.